The 13 T cell receptor beta chains listed next were all sequenced from one sample in a study of shared T cell receptors in the human thymus. Produced via immunoSEQ multiplex PCR; TCRdb's table is partial and in-frame only. The data hold just under 550,000 clones, with about 84% observed a single time. These data were likewise used in another study, on human thymus T cells.

Sequenced sample: thymocytes. The source of these receptors is a boy in the first two years of life with a congenital heart defect.

The chain recombines TRBV2 with TRBJ1-5; no firm D call. The CDR3 has 15 amino acids. The V gene lost 5 bases and the J gene lost 1 base, with 12 bases spanning the gap. CDR1 and CDR2 from the germline V gene are SNHLY and FYNNEI. The CDR3 spells CASSLGDDSNQPQHF. CDR3 coding DNA: TGTGCCAGCAGTCTGGGAGACGACAGCAATCAGCCCCAGCATTTT.

The V call is TRBV11-2, the J call TRBJ1-4; the match to TRBD1 covers 8 bases. The germline V gene has CDR1 SGHAT and CDR2 FQNNGV. The CDR3 totals 18 residues. The ends lost 7 bases at V and 0 bases at J; junction bases unmatched: 13. This CDR3 reads CASTLSGGAEATNEKLFF. The CDR3 coding sequence is TGTGCCAGCACCCTTTCAGGGGGCGCTGAGGCAACTAATGAAAAACTGTTTTTT.

This clone has more than one count but fewer than ten. The chain employs TRBV25-1 and TRBJ1-4, with 9 bases aligning to TRBD1. This CDR3 has 15 residues. V lost 4 bases to trimming and J lost 7 bases; unmatched junction nucleotides: 7. From germline, CDR1 is MGHDK and CDR2 SYGVNS. The CDR3 sequence: CASSGTGTGSEKLFF. CDR3 sequence (DNA): TGTGCCAGCAGTGGGACCGGGACAGGGTCTGAAAAACTGTTTTTT. Full variable domain (remainder filled in from reference TRBV25-1 and TRBJ1-4): EADIYQTPRYLVIGTGKKITLECSQTMGHDKMYWYQQDPGMELHLIHYSYGVNSTEKGDLSSESTVSRIRTEHFPLTLESARPSHTSQYLCASSGTGTGSEKLFFGSGTQLSVL.

The chain has TRBV27 and TRBJ2-7; 9 bases map to TRBD2. This CDR3 comprises 16 residues. CDR1 MNHEY and CDR2 SMNVEV come from the germline V gene (reference sequence). After removal of 4 bases from V and 0 bases from J, the junction contained 7 bases not matched to a gene. CDR3 in amino acids: CASSSGKLAGSYEQYF. CDR3 DNA: TGTGCCAGCAGTTCTGGTAAACTAGCGGGCTCCTACGAGCAGTACTTC.

The chain uses TRBV14 and TRBJ2-3; D remains ambiguous. V was pared by 4 bases and J by 4 bases, with 9 bases between. This CDR3 region has 13 residues. From germline, CDR1 is SGHDN and CDR2 FVKESK. The CDR3 protein is CASSPPSPDTQYF. Written as DNA, the CDR3 is TGTGCCAGCAGCCCCCCGAGTCCAGATACGCAGTATTTT.

The chain couples TRBV5-6 to TRBJ1-2; TRBD1 matches 7 bases. The CDR3 loop spans 13 amino acids. Trimming removed 3 bases from V and 4 bases from J; junction bases left unmatched: 3. Germline CDR1 and CDR2: SGHDT and YYEEEE. The CDR3 loop is CASSSTGSYGYTF. CDR3 bases: TGTGCCAGCAGCTCGACAGGGTCCTATGGCTACACCTTC.

This chain uses TRBV30 with TRBJ2-7; 11 bases match TRBD1. The germline CDR1 and CDR2 sequences are GTSNPN and SVGIG (reference sequence). With V trimmed by 3 bases and J by 4 bases, 2 bases remained unmatched. The CDR3 runs 13 residues. The DNA for the CDR3 is TGTGCCTGGAGGGGACAGGGGGGGTACGAGCAGTACTTC. This translates into CAWRGQGGYEQYF.

The chain carries TRBV30 and TRBJ1-2, with D possibly matching TRBD1 (5 bases). In germline, CDR1 is GTSNPN, CDR2 SVGIG (reference sequence). This CDR3 region has 14 residues. Trimming shortened V by 4 bases and J by 3 bases, and 15 bases separated the two germline ends. The CDR3 reads CAWKAKGHHYGYTF. CDR3 nucleotides: TGTGCCTGGAAGGCTAAAGGACACCACTATGGCTACACCTTC.

The chain couples TRBV14 to TRBJ2-5, with TRBD1 identical over 9 bases. Per germline, CDR1 SGHDN and CDR2 FVKESK. The CDR3 is 18 amino acids. Trimming at V came to 0 bases and at J to 6 bases, leaving 14 bases not matched to a gene. The CDR3 DNA reads TGTGCCAGCAGCCAAGATCGGAGTTGGGACAGGGAAATAAAGACCCAGTACTTC. Amino acids: CASSQDRSWDREIKTQYF.

The sample holds one count of this clone. A read error may produce the germline difference seen at one junction end. The chain couples TRBV7-7 to TRBJ2-5; TRBD2 agrees at 9 bases. Germline V lookup: CDR1 SSHAT, CDR2 FNYEAQ (reference sequence). CDR3 length: 15 amino acids. This CDR3 is CASSLEGLAGETQYF. The CDR3 DNA sequence: TGTGCTAGCAGCTTAGAAGGGCTAGCGGGGGAGACCCAGTACTTC.

The chain joins TRBV5-4 to TRBJ1-2, with TRBD1 matching over 8 bases. The germline gives CDR1 SGHNT, CDR2 YYREEE (reference sequence). The J segment lost 7 bases and the V segment lost 0 bases, leaving 5 bases of the junction unmatched. The CDR3 sequence is 14 residues long. CDR3 loop: CASSLEDRGGGYTF. CDR3 in DNA: TGTGCCAGCAGCTTGGAAGACAGGGGCGGTGGCTACACCTTC.

The chain uses TRBV28 and TRBJ1-3; a possible D gene is TRBD1 (5 bases). From germline, CDR1 is MDHEN and CDR2 SYDVKM. V lost 5 bases and J lost 0, with 17 bases in between. The CDR3 contains 17 residues. In nucleotides, the CDR3 is TGTGCCAGCAGTACTTGGAGGGGCGGGAGCTCTGGAAACACCATATATTTT. This encodes CASSTWRGGSSGNTIYF.

J is TRBJ1-4 and V is TRBV5-1; 10 bases fit TRBD1. V lost 4 bases to trimming and J lost 3 bases; unmatched junction nucleotides: 6. Germline V gene lookup returns CDR1 SGHRS and CDR2 YFSETQ. This CDR3 comprises 16 residues. CDR3 in DNA: TGCGCCAGCAGCCCCTGGACAGGGGGAGCTAATGAAAAACTGTTTTTT. Protein product: CASSPWTGGANEKLFF.